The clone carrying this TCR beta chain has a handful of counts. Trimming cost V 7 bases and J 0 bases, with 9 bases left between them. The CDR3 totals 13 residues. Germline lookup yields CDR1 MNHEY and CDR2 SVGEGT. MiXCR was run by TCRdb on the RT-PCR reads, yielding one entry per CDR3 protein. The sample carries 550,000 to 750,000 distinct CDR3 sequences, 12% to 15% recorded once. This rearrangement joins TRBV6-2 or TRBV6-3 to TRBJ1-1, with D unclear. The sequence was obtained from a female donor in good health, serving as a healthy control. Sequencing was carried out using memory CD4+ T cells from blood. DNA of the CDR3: TGTGCCAGCAATGGGCGGTTGAACACTGAAGCTTTCTTT. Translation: CASNGRLNTEAFF.